Given below is one T cell receptor (beta chain) in context. The target antigen is unknown. This sample stems from a study of T cell repertoires and Cas9 in healthy adults. Study at large: SpCas9-reactive CD4 and CD8 T cells were characterized for potency, cytotoxicity and lineage. Notes on the study in general: In vitro, SpCas9-reactive Tregs were reported to curb effector T cell proliferation and function.

CDR3 size: 15 residues. The V gene end was trimmed by 5 bases and the J gene end by 3 bases; junction bases not matched to a gene: 8. Per germline, CDR1 MNHEY and CDR2 SMNVEV (reference sequence). Clones were sequenced by immunoSEQ multiplex PCR, and TCRdb holds only the in-frame ones, with some missing. The top ten hold approximately 1.5% of the sample, which has tens of thousands of clones, under 95% seen once. Sequencing input: CD4+ effector T cells (CD127+, CD25-, CD137-, CD154-) from PBMCs; culture status not recorded. This sequence originates from a human donor in good health. The gene calls are TRBV27 and TRBJ2-7; 9 bases line up with TRBD2. The chain's CDR3 is CASSPRGGFLYEQYF. CDR3 DNA sequence: TGTGCCAGCAGTCCGCGGGGGGGTTTTCTCTACGAGCAGTACTTC.